This record looks at one T cell receptor (beta chain) sequence and its context. The data originate from a study of blood T cell repertoires in COVID-19. The study recruited exposed participants who had met a COVID-19 case within 2 weeks before entry. The germline V gene has CDR1 MDHEN and CDR2 SYDVKM. Deletions cut 2 bases from V and 3 bases from J, with 16 bases between. This CDR3 region has 16 residues. Study processing details: Amplification of reference gene primers provided the estimated nucleated cell counts. Method: immunoSEQ multiplex PCR; TCRdb's copy keeps in-frame clones and lacks some. The DNA gave D and trimming, while V, J and clone size come from that table. The sample lists some 300,000 clones; roughly nine tenths were seen once.

This sequence joins TRBV28 and TRBJ1-1; possibly TRBD1 for D (6 bases). This receptor was taken from a woman aged 50 to 60 who had been exposed to COVID-19. Sequenced sample: PBMCs or T cells enriched from blood (not recorded which). The DNA of the CDR3 is TGTGCCAGCAGTTTAGCCGTTGGGGCAGGGGACACTGAAGCTTTCTTT. Translated, it gives CASSLAVGAGDTEAFF. Drawing the rest from reference TRBV28 and TRBJ1-1, the complete variable domain is DVKVTQSSRYLVKRTGEKVFLECVQDMDHENMFWYRQDPGLGLRLIYFSYDVKMKEKGDIPEGYSVSREKKERFSLILESASTNQTSMYLCASSLAVGAGDTEAFFGQGTRLTVV.